This TCR beta chain came from a study of regulatory T cells in long-lasting Graves disease. Study observations and caveats: Fewer public clonotypes were shared by new patients (966) than by persistent patients (approximately 2,700). Persistent cases favored TRBV28, TRBJ1-2 and TRBJ2-5. A reduction in accuracy may have resulted from the small sample size.

CDR3 regions were amplified by Arm-PCR using iRepertoire HTBI primers to build TCR beta libraries. MiXCR was run by TCRdb on the multiplex PCR reads, yielding one entry per CDR3 protein. In the table there are 400,000 to 450,000 distinct CDR3 sequences, about a quarter of which are singletons. This clonotype was seen more than once but under ten times. Its specificity is unknown. Per the germline V gene, CDR1 is SQVTM and CDR2 is ANQGSEA. This CDR3 comprises 12 residues. Losses at the gene ends were 7 bases for V and 5 bases for J; bases not matched to a gene: 8. As to time point: persistent/refractory GD, antithyroid drugs over 5 years with positive TRAb. Scientists built the TCR library using RNA that was extracted from PBMCs. It was American Thyroid Association guidelines that determined Graves' disease diagnosis.

The genes are TRBV29-1 and TRBJ2-7, with 7 bases identical to TRBD1. The sample was peripheral blood mononuclear cells (PBMCs), taken when the disease was refractory, from a patient treated with antithyroid drugs. The source of this sequence is a female donor with Graves disease. In DNA, the CDR3 is TGCAGCGCCAGACAGGGTTCCAACGAGCAGTACTTC. Protein product: CSARQGSNEQYF.